The source of this T cell receptor (beta chain) is a study of blood T cell repertoires in COVID-19. Libraries were prepared by immunoSEQ multiplex PCR; TCRdb keeps only in-frame clonotypes and omits some of them. The sample records about 53,000 clones, roughly 85% being singletons. The ends lost 3 bases at V and 1 base at J; junction bases unmatched: 2. CDR1 is KGHSH, CDR2 LQKENI, per germline. The CDR3 is 14 amino acids. The chain recombines TRBV18 with TRBJ2-7; TRBD1 agrees at 8 bases. Sequencing was carried out using peripheral blood. The clonotype was recovered from a man aged 80 or over with acute or convalescent COVID-19. This chain's CDR3 is CASSPRTGSYEQYF. The CDR3, as DNA: TGTGCCAGCTCACCTCGGACAGGGTCCTACGAGCAGTACTTC.